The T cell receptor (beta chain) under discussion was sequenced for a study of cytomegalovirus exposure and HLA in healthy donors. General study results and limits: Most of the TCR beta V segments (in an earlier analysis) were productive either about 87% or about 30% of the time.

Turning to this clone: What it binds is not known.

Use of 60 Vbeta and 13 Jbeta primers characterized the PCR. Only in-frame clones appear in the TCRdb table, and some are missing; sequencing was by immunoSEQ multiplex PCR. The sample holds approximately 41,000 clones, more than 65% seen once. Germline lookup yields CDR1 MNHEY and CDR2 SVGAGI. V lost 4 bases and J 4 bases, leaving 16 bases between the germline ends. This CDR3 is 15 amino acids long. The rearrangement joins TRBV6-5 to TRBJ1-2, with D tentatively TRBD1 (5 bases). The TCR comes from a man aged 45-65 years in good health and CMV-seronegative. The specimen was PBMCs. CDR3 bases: TGTGCCAGCAGTTCGACACCGGGGGTGCTCTATGGCTACACCTTC. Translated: CASSSTPGVLYGYTF.